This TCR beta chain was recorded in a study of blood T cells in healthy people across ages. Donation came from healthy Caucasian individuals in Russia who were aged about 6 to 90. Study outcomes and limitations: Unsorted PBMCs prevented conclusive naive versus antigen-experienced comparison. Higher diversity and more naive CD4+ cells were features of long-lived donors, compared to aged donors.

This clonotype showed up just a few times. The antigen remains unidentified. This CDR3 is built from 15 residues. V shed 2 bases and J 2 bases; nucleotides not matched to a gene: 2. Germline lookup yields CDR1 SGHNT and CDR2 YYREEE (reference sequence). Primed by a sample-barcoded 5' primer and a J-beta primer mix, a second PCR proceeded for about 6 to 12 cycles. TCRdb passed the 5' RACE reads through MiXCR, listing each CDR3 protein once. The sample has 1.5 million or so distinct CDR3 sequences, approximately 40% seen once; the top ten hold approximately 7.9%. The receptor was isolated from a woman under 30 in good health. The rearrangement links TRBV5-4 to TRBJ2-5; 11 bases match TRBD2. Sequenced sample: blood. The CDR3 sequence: CASSLRTSGQETQYF. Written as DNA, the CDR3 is TGTGCCAGCAGCTTAAGGACTAGCGGGCAAGAGACCCAGTACTTC.